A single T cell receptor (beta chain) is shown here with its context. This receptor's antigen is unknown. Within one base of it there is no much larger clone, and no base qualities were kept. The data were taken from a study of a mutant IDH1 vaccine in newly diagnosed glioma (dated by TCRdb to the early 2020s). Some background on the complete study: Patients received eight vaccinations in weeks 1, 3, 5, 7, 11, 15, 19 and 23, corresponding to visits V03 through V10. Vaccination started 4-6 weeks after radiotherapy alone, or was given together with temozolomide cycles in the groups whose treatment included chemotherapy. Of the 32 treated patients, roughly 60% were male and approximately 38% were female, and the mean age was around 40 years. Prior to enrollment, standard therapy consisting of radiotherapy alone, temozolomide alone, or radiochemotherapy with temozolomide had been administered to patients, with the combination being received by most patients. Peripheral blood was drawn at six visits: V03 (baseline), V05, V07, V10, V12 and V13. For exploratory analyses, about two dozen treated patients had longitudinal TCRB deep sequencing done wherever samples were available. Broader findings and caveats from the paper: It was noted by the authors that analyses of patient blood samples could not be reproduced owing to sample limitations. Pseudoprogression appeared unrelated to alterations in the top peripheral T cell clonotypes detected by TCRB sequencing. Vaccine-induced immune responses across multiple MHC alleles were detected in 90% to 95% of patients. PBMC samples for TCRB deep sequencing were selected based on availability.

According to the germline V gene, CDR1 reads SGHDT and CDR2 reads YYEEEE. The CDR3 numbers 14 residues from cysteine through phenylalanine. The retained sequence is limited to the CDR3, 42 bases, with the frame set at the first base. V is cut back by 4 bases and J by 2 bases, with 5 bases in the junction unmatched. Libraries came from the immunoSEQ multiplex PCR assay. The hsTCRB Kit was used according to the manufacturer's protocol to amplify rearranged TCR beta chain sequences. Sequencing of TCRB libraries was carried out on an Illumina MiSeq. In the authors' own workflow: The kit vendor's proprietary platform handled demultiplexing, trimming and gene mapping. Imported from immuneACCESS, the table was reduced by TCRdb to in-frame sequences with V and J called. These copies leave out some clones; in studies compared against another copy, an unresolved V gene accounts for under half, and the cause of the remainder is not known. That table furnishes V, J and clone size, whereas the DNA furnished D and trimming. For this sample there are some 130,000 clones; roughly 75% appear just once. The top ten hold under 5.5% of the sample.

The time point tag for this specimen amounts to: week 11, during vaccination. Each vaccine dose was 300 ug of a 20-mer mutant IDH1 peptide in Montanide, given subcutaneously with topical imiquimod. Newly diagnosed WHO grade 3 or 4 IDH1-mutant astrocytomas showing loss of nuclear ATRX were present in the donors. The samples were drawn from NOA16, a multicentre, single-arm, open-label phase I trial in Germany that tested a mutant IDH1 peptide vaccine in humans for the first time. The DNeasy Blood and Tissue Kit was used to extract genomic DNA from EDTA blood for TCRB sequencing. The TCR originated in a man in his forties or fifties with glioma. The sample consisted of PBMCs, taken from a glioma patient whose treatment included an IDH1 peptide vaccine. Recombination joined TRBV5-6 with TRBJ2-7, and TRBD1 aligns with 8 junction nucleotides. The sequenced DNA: TGTGCCAGCAGCAGTCAGGGGGCCACCTACGAGCAGTACTTC. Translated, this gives CASSSQGATYEQYF.